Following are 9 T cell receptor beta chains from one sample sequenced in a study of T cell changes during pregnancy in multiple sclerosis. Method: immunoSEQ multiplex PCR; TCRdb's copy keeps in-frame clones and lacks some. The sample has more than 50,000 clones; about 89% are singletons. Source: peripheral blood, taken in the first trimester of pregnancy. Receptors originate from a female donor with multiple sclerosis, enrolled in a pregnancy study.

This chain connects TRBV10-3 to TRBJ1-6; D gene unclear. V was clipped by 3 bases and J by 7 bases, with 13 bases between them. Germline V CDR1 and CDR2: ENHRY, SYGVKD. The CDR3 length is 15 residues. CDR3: CAISDWLRENSPLHF. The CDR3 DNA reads TGTGCCATCAGTGATTGGTTACGAGAGAATTCACCCCTCCACTTT.

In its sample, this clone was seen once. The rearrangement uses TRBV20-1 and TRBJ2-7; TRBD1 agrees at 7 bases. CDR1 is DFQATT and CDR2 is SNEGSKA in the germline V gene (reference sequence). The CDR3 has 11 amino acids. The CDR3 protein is CSPGTAYEQYF. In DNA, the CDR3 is TGCAGCCCAGGGACAGCCTACGAGCAGTACTTC.

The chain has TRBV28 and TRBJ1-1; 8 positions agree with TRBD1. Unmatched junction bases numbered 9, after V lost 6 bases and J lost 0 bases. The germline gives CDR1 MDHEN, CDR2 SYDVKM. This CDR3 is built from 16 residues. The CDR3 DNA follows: TGTGCCAGCAGAACGACCGGGACAGGCTTGAACACTGAAGCTTTCTTT. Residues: CASRTTGTGLNTEAFF.

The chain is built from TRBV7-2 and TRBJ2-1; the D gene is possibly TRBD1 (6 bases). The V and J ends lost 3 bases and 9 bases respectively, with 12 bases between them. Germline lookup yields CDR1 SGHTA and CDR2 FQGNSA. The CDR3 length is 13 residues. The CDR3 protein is CASSFGQPSEQFF. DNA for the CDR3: TGTGCCAGCAGCTTCGGACAGCCAAGTGAGCAGTTCTTC.

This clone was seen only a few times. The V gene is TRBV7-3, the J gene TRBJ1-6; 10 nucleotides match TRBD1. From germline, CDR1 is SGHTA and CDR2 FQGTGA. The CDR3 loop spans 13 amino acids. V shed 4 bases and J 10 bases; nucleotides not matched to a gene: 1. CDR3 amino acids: CASSSTGGSPLHF. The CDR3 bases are TGTGCCAGCAGCTCGACAGGGGGCTCACCCCTCCACTTT.

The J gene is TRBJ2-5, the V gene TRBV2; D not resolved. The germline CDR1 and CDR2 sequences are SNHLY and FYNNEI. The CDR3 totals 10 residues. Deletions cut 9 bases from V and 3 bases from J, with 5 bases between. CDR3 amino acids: CASSKETQYF. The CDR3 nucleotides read TGTGCCAGTTCCAAAGAGACCCAGTACTTC.

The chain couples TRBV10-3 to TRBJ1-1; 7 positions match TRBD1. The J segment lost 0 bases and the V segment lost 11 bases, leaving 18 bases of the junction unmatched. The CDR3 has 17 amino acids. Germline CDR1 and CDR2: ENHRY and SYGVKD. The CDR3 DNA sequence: TGTGCCTCAATCAATTTGCTACACAGGGGTATGAACACTGAAGCTTTCTTT. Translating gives CASINLLHRGMNTEAFF.

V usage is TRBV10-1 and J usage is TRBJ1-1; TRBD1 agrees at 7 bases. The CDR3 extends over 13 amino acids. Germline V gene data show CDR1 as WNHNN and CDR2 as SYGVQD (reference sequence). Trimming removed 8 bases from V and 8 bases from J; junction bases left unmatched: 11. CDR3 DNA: TGCGCCAGCGCCGATCGAAACAGGGGAGAAGCTTTCTTT. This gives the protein CASADRNRGEAFF.

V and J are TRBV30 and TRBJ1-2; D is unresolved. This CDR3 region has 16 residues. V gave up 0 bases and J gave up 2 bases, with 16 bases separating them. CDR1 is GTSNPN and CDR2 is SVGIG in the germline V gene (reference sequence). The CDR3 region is CAWSVRRQTTNYGYTF. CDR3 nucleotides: TGTGCCTGGAGTGTTCGGAGGCAGACCACAAACTATGGCTACACCTTC.